These 6 T cell receptor beta chains originate from one sample sequenced in a study of blood T cells in healthy people across ages. A sample-barcoded 5' primer and a J-beta primer mix were used in a second PCR of about 7 to 11 cycles. Via MiXCR, TCRdb re-called the 5' RACE reads, giving one row per CDR3 protein. The data contain 1.5 million to 1.9 million distinct CDR3 sequences, approximately 42% of them singletons. Sequenced material: blood. The receptors come from a woman aged 18 to 35 in good health.

The chain couples TRBV27 to TRBJ1-1, with TRBD1 as a possible D gene (5 bases). With 5 bases removed from V and 3 bases from J, the gap between germline ends came to 13 bases. The CDR3 has 14 residues. Germline V gene data show CDR1 as MNHEY and CDR2 as SMNVEV (reference sequence). Here the CDR3 DNA reads TGTGCCAGCAGTCCGGACATCCGTTACACTGAAGCTTTCTTT. Amino acid sequence: CASSPDIRYTEAFF.

V usage is TRBV7-9 and J usage is TRBJ1-1; 7 positions match TRBD1. With 5 bases clipped from V and 4 bases from J, the junction kept 7 bases outside the gene matches. The CDR3 is 14 residues long. Germline V CDR1 and CDR2: SEHNR, FQNEAQ (reference sequence). The CDR3: CASSPWDSPTEAFF. CDR3 nucleotide sequence: TGTGCCAGCAGCCCCTGGGACAGTCCCACTGAAGCTTTCTTT.

Comment on this clonotype: Germline and junction disagree at one end, which may indicate a read error. The chain is built from TRBV7-9 and TRBJ2-7; a possible D gene is TRBD1 (5 bases). Germline V CDR1 and CDR2: SEHNR, FQNEAQ (reference sequence). The CDR3 is made up of 14 amino acids. The DNA of the CDR3 is TGTTCCAGCACCCACACGGACATGGTCAACGAGCAGTACTTC. As protein: CSSTHTDMVNEQYF. Variable domain in full (rest from reference TRBV7-9 and TRBJ2-7): DTGVSQNPRHKITKRGQNVTFRCDPISEHNRLYWYRQTLGQGPEFLTYFQNEAQLEKSRLLSDRFSAERPKGSFSTLEIQRTEQGDSAMYLCSSTHTDMVNEQYFGPGTRLTVT.

The rearrangement links TRBV4-3 to TRBJ2-6, with D unclear. The CDR3 totals 15 residues. From germline, CDR1 is LGHNA and CDR2 YSLEER. V shed 0 bases and J shed 1 base, with 4 bases lying between them. The CDR3 loop is CASSQEESGANVLTF. In nucleotides, the CDR3 is TGCGCCAGCAGCCAAGAAGAATCTGGGGCCAACGTCCTGACTTTC.

This clonotype has more than one count but fewer than ten. V gene TRBV2 combines with J gene TRBJ2-1, with a possible D match to TRBD1 (6 bases). Germline-derived CDR1 and CDR2 are SNHLY and FYNNEI. The CDR3 totals 11 residues. V was shortened by 6 bases and J by 9 bases, with 9 bases between the two germline ends. The DNA for the CDR3 is TGTGCCAGCAGAAACAGGGTTGAGCAGTTCTTC. Translating it yields CASRNRVEQFF.

This clonotype was counted only a few times. V and J are TRBV2 and TRBJ1-2, with D possibly TRBD1 on 5 matching bases. V lost 3 bases and J lost 2, with 10 bases in between. In germline, CDR1 is SNHLY, CDR2 FYNNEI. This CDR3 has 14 amino acids. CDR3 loop: CASSEDKGNYGYTF. CDR3 bases: TGTGCCAGCAGTGAGGACAAGGGCAACTATGGCTACACCTTC.